Below, 10 T cell receptor beta chains from the same sample are listed, as sequenced in a study of radiation and T cells in renal cell carcinoma. The time point is: baseline pretreatment blood. Treatment reported: 15 Gy SBRT to primary tumor, nephrectomy 4 weeks later. Clones were read by immunoSEQ multiplex PCR, and TCRdb kept only the in-frame ones, dropping some. The sample has 100,000 to 150,000 clones, around 80% seen once. The sequenced sample was blood, obtained from a patient whose treatment included radiotherapy and nephrectomy. The receptor source for this set is a woman aged 60-75 years with renal cell carcinoma.

The chain is built from TRBV5-1 and TRBJ2-7; TRBD2 agrees at 7 bases. This CDR3 region has 15 residues. In germline, CDR1 is SGHRS, CDR2 YFSETQ. The ends lost 3 bases at V and 5 bases at J; junction bases unmatched: 11. CDR3 loop: CASSSGGGRTHEQYF. The CDR3 DNA follows: TGCGCCAGCAGCTCCGGTGGCGGGAGAACCCACGAGCAGTACTTC.

The chain couples TRBV7-3 to TRBJ2-2; D may be TRBD1 (6 bases). The germline V and J ends were trimmed by 2 bases and 9 bases, with 10 bases remaining between them. Germline lookup yields CDR1 SGHTA and CDR2 FQGTGA. The CDR3 is 13 amino acids. The CDR3 DNA is TGTGCCAGCAGCTTAGGCAGGGGTCGGGAGCTGTTTTTT. Translated: CASSLGRGRELFF.

This chain uses TRBV9 with TRBJ2-3; D is unclear. CDR3 length: 16 residues. The germline gives CDR1 SGDLS, CDR2 YYNGEE. Trimming took 3 bases from V and 1 from J, leaving 15 bases between them. The CDR3 DNA sequence: TGTGCCAGCAGCGCCCTCAGTATAAGGGGCACAGATACGCAGTATTTT. Its protein product is CASSALSIRGTDTQYF. Looking up the rest from reference TRBV9 and TRBJ2-3 gives the full variable domain: DSGVTQTPKHLITATGQRVTLRCSPRSGDLSVYWYQQSLDQGLQFLIQYYNGEERAKGNILERFSAQQFPDLHSELNLSSLELGDSALYFCASSALSIRGTDTQYFGPGTRLTVL.

The sample holds many counts of this clone. The chain is built from TRBV19 and TRBJ1-1, with 9 bases matching TRBD1. V lost 4 bases to trimming and J lost 5 bases; unmatched junction nucleotides: 5. Germline V gives CDR1 LNHDA, CDR2 SQIVND (reference sequence). The CDR3 is 14 amino acids. The CDR3 DNA sequence: TGTGCCAGTAGTACGGACAGGGGCCGGACTGAAGCTTTCTTT. It encodes CASSTDRGRTEAFF.

This clone was counted once. This chain joins TRBV6-5 and TRBJ2-7; D is uncertain. The ends were cut back, 0 bases at V and 0 bases at J, with 3 bases in the middle. Germline assignment: CDR1 MNHEY and CDR2 SVGAGI. This CDR3 has 13 amino acids. In DNA, the CDR3 is TGTGCCAGCAGTTACTCACACTCCTACGAGCAGTACTTC. Its translation: CASSYSHSYEQYF.

This clone was recorded once. This sequence joins TRBV7-2 and TRBJ2-7, with 7 bases identical to TRBD1. The CDR3 consists of 14 residues. Germline-derived CDR1 and CDR2 are SGHTA and FQGNSA. V trimming: 2 bases; J trimming: 4 bases; junction bases outside the gene matches: 5. CDR3 sequence (DNA): TGTGCCAGCAGCTTAACCGACAGGGAATACGAGCAGTACTTC. Residues: CASSLTDREYEQYF.

V usage is TRBV7-9 and J usage is TRBJ1-5; maybe TRBD1 (5 bases). The CDR3 contains 12 residues. Germline V CDR1 and CDR2: SEHNR, FQNEAQ (reference sequence). V was trimmed by 1 base and J by 9 bases, leaving 7 bases between them. CDR3 amino acids: CASSLVRGPQHF. As DNA, the CDR3 is TGTGCCAGCAGCTTAGTGAGGGGGCCCCAGCATTTT. The variable domain in full, completed from reference TRBV7-9 and TRBJ1-5, reads DTGVSQNPRHKITKRGQNVTFRCDPISEHNRLYWYRQTLGQGPEFLTYFQNEAQLEKSRLLSDRFSAERPKGSFSTLEIQRTEQGDSAMYLCASSLVRGPQHFGDGTRLSIL.

The chain has TRBV10-2 and TRBJ2-1; 13 positions match TRBD2. The CDR3 length is 17 residues. Germline V lookup: CDR1 WSHSY, CDR2 SAAADI. Losses at the gene ends were 8 bases for V and 0 bases for J; bases not matched to a gene: 7. For the CDR3, the DNA is TGCGCCAGCCGGACTAGCGGGGGCCGGAGCTCCTACAATGAGCAGTTCTTC. Translating gives CASRTSGGRSSYNEQFF.

V and J are TRBV29-1 and TRBJ2-6, with D perhaps assigned TRBD1 or TRBD2 (5 bases each). The V end lost 6 bases, the J end lost 0 bases, and 15 bases lay between the germline ends. Germline-derived CDR1 and CDR2 are SQVTM and ANQGSEA. The CDR3 length is 16 residues. The CDR3 protein is CSVTTGPRSGANVLTF. The CDR3 DNA sequence: TGCAGCGTGACTACGGGACCGCGCTCTGGGGCCAACGTCCTGACTTTC. Drawing the rest from reference TRBV29-1 and TRBJ2-6, the complete variable domain is SAVISQKPSRDICQRGTSLTIQCQVDSQVTMMFWYRQQPGQSLTLIATANQGSEATYESGFVIDKFPISRPNLTFSTLTVSNMSPEDSSIYLCSVTTGPRSGANVLTFGAGSRLTVL.

CDR3 sequence: CASSLGSSSYNEQFF. DNA of the CDR3: TGTGCCAGCAGCTTGGGGAGCAGCTCCTACAATGAGCAGTTCTTC. V gene TRBV5-8 combines with J gene TRBJ2-1, with D unresolved. The CDR3 sequence is 15 residues long. V lost 0 bases and J 0 bases, leaving 7 bases between the germline ends. Germline V lookup: CDR1 SGHTS, CDR2 YDEGEE.